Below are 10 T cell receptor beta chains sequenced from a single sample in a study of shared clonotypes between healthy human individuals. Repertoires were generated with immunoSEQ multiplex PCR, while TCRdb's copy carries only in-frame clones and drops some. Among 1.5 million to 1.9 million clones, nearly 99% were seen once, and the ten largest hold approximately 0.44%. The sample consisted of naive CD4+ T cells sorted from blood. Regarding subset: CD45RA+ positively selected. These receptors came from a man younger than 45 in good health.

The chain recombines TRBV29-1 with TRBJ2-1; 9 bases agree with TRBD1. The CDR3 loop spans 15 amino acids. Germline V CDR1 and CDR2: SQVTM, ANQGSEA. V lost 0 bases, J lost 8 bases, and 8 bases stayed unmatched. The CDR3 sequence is CSVEDTGQGNYEQFF. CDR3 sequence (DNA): TGCAGCGTTGAAGATACAGGACAGGGGAACTATGAGCAGTTCTTC.

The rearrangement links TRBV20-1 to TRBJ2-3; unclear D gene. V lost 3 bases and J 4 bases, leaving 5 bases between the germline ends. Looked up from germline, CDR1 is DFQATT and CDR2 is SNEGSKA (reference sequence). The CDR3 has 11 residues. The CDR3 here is CSASFSDTQYF. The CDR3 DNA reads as TGCAGTGCTAGTTTCTCAGATACGCAGTATTTT.

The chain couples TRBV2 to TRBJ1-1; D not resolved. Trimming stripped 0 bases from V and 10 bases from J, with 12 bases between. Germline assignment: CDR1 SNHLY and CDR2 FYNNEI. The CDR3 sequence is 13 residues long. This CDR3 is CASSEALINVAFF. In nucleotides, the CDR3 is TGTGCCAGCAGTGAAGCGCTCATTAATGTAGCTTTCTTT.

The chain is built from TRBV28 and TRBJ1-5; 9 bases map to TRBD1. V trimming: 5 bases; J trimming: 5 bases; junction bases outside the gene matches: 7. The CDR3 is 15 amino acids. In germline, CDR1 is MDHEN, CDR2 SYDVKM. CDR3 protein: CASSPTGDRDQPQHF. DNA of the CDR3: TGTGCCAGCAGTCCCACGGGGGACAGGGATCAGCCCCAGCATTTT.

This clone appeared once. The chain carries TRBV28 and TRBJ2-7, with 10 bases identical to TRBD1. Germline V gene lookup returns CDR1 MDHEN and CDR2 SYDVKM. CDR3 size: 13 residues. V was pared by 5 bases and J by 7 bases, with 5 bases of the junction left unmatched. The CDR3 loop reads CASSRTGGLEQYF. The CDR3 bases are TGTGCCAGCAGTCGGACAGGGGGGCTTGAGCAGTACTTC.

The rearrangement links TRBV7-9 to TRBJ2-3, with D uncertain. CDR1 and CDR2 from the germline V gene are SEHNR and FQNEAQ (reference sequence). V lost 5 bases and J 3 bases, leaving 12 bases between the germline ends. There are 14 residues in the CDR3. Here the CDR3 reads CASSPTLGTDTQYF. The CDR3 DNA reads TGTGCCAGCAGCCCTACATTGGGTACAGATACGCAGTATTTT.

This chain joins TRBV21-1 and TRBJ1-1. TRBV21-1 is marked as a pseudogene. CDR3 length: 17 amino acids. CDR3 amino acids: CASSRTEPLLLNTEAFF. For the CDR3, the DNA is TGTGCCAGCAGCAGGACGGAGCCATTGCTTTTGAACACTGAAGCTTTCTTT.

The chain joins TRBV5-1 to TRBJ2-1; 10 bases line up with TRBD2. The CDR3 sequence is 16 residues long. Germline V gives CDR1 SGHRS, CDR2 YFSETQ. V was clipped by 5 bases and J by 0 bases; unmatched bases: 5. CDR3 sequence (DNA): TGCGCCAGCAGACAACTAGCGGGGAGCTCCTACAATGAGCAGTTCTTC. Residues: CASRQLAGSSYNEQFF.

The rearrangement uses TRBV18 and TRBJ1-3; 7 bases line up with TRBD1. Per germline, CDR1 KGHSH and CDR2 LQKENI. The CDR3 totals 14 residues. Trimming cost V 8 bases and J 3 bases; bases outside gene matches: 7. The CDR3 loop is CASATGAVGNTIYF. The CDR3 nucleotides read TGTGCCAGCGCTACAGGGGCTGTTGGAAACACCATATATTTT.

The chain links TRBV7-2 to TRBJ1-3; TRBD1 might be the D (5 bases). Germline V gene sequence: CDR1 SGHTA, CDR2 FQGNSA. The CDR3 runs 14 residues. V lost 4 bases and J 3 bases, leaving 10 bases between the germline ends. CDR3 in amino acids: CASSYRNGGNTIYF. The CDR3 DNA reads TGTGCCAGCAGCTACAGGAATGGTGGAAACACCATATATTTT.